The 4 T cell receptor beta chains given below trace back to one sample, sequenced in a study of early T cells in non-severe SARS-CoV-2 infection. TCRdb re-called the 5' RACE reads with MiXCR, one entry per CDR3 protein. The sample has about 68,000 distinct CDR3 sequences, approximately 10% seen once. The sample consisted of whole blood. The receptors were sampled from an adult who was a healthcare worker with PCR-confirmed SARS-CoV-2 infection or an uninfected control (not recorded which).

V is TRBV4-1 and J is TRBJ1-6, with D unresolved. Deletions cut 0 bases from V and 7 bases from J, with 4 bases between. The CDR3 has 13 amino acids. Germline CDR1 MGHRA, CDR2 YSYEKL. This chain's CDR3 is CASSQEGNSPLHF. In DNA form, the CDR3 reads TGCGCCAGCAGCCAAGAGGGAAATTCACCCCTCCACTTT.

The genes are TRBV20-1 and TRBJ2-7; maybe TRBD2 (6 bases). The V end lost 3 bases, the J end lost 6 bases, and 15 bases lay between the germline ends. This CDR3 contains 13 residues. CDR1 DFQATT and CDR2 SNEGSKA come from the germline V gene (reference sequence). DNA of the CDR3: TGCAGTGCTAGCCGTCTCGCTAGCGCCGAGCAGTACTTC. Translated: CSASRLASAEQYF.

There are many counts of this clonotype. CDR3 sequence (DNA): TGTGCCAGTAACCCCGGACAGGGGATTCAGCCCCAGCATTTT. Translating it yields CASNPGQGIQPQHF. The V and J genes are TRBV19 and TRBJ1-5; 9 bases are shared with TRBD1. V lost 7 bases to trimming and J lost 6 bases; unmatched junction nucleotides: 7. Germline V gives CDR1 LNHDA, CDR2 SQIVND (reference sequence). The CDR3 consists of 14 residues.

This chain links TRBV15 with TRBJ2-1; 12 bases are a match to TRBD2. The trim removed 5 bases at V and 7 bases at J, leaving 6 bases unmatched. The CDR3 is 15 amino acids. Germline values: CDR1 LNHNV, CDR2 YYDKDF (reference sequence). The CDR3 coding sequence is TGTGCCACCAGCTGGAGACTAGCGGGAGTTAATGAGCAGTTCTTC. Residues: CATSWRLAGVNEQFF.